This T cell receptor beta chain is drawn from a study of regulatory T cells in long-lasting Graves disease. Noted time point: newly diagnosed GD, antithyroid drugs for less than 3 months. PBMC-extracted RNA yielded the TCR library. This clonotype was found many times. Germline CDR1 reads SGHRS; CDR2 reads YFSETQ. V lost 0 bases and J lost 2; bases outside the gene matches: 2. The CDR3 has 16 amino acids. TCR beta libraries were built with iRepertoire HTBI primers and Arm-PCR of CDR3 regions. TCRdb reprocessed the multiplex PCR reads via MiXCR and lists one record per CDR3 protein. The sample comprises about 430,000 distinct CDR3 sequences, 15% of which are singletons, and about 8% rests with the top ten. Another study also made use of these data, one on T cells in Graves' hyperthyroidism and ophthalmopathy.

The material sequenced was peripheral blood mononuclear cells (PBMCs), taken at new diagnosis, from a patient treated with antithyroid drugs. The V call is TRBV5-1, the J call TRBJ2-6; 7 bases align to TRBD2. This TCR came from a woman between 40 and 55 years old with Graves disease. CDR3 in DNA: TGCGCCAGCAGCTTGGAAGGGAGGGCTGGGGCCAACGTCCTGACTTTC. It codes for CASSLEGRAGANVLTF.